The 9 T cell receptor beta chains below all came from one sample that was sequenced in a study of shared T cell receptors in the human thymus. TCRdb keeps only in-frame clones here, not all; method: immunoSEQ multiplex PCR. The table lists 650,000 to 950,000 clones, roughly 85% of them singletons, with around 0.01% in the top ten. The same data also contributed to another study, on human thymus T cells.

Material: thymocytes. All receptors come from a girl under two years old with a congenital heart defect.

The V call is TRBV5-4, the J call TRBJ2-1, with 7 bases fitting TRBD1. J was trimmed by 7 bases and V by 7 bases; bases with no gene match: 8. Per the germline V gene, CDR1 is SGHNT and CDR2 is YYREEE (reference sequence). The CDR3 runs 13 residues. Here the CDR3 DNA reads TGTGCCAGCGGACAGGCCCCGGGAAATGAGCAGTTCTTC. Translated: CASGQAPGNEQFF.

The chain employs TRBV4-1 and TRBJ1-3, with 12 nucleotides matching TRBD1. The germline gives CDR1 MGHRA, CDR2 YSYEKL. The CDR3 runs to 19 residues. V was clipped by 0 bases and J by 1 base; unmatched bases: 7. CDR3 bases: TGCGCCAGCAGCCAAGATCATTGGGACAGGGGGCTTTCTGGAAACACCATATATTTT. Its protein is CASSQDHWDRGLSGNTIYF.

This chain links TRBV6-5 with TRBJ1-1, with D possibly being TRBD1 (5 bases). The V gene's germline CDR1 is MNHEY and CDR2 SVGAGI. The CDR3 length is 15 residues. Between the trimmed V and J ends, which lost 2 bases and 4 bases, there was a span of 14 bases. The CDR3 loop reads CASSYKEGWVTEAFF. In DNA, the CDR3 is TGTGCCAGCAGTTACAAGGAGGGGTGGGTCACTGAAGCTTTCTTT.

The chain employs TRBV5-1 and TRBJ1-2; TRBD1 agrees at 7 bases. Germline V gene lookup returns CDR1 SGHRS and CDR2 YFSETQ. There are 15 residues in the CDR3. V dropped 2 bases and J dropped 1; count of bases not matched to a gene: 5. The CDR3 here is CASSFGQVNNYGYTF. The DNA for the CDR3 is TGCGCCAGCAGCTTTGGACAGGTCAATAACTATGGCTACACCTTC.

V and J are TRBV27 and TRBJ2-7, with TRBD2 matching over 8 bases. The CDR3 runs 17 residues. Germline V CDR1 and CDR2: MNHEY, SMNVEV (reference sequence). Losses at the gene ends were 7 bases for V and 3 bases for J; bases not matched to a gene: 17. The CDR3 is CASKQGTRGGVYYEQYF. The CDR3 DNA follows: TGTGCCAGCAAGCAGGGCACTCGGGGGGGGGTCTACTACGAGCAGTACTTC.

This clone has more than one count but fewer than ten. This chain joins TRBV14 and TRBJ2-3; 7 bases agree with TRBD1. The J segment lost 0 bases and the V segment lost 7 bases, leaving 10 bases of the junction unmatched. Germline assignment: CDR1 SGHDN and CDR2 FVKESK. CDR3 length: 16 residues. CDR3 DNA sequence: TGTGCCAGCACTCCCCAGGGGGAGCGGAGCACAGATACGCAGTATTTT. It specifies CASTPQGERSTDTQYF. Combining the CDR3 with reference TRBV14 and TRBJ2-3 gives the whole variable domain EAGVTQFPSHSVIEKGQTVTLRCDPISGHDNLYWYRRVMGKEIKFLLHFVKESKQDESGMPNNRFLAERTGGTYSTLKVQPAELEDSGVYFCASTPQGERSTDTQYFGPGTRLTVL.

The chain has TRBV5-1 and TRBJ2-3, with TRBD2 as a possible D gene (6 bases). The germline V gene encodes CDR1 SGHRS and CDR2 YFSETQ. CDR3 length: 15 residues. V gave up 0 bases and J gave up 14 bases, with 22 bases separating them. This CDR3 reads CASSLGGPLIGGGYF. The CDR3 nucleotides read TGCGCCAGCAGCTTGGGTGGCCCCCTCATCGGGGGTGGGTATTTT.

The rearrangement joins TRBV5-6 to TRBJ2-5; 11 nucleotides line up with TRBD2. The CDR3 is 16 amino acids. The germline gives CDR1 SGHDT, CDR2 YYEEEE. J gave up 2 bases and V 4 bases, and 7 bases lay outside the gene matches. DNA of the CDR3: TGTGCCAGCAGCCCGAGGCTAGCGGGGGGTCAAGAGACCCAGTACTTC. Its protein product is CASSPRLAGGQETQYF.

V gene TRBV27 combines with J gene TRBJ2-7; maybe TRBD1 (5 bases). Germline CDR1 reads MNHEY; CDR2 reads SMNVEV (reference sequence). CDR3 length equals 14 residues. Trimming removed 3 bases from V and 7 bases from J, with 16 bases in between. CDR3 residues: CASSLGPVIGEQYF. In DNA form, the CDR3 reads TGTGCCAGCAGTTTGGGGCCCGTAATAGGGGAGCAGTACTTC.